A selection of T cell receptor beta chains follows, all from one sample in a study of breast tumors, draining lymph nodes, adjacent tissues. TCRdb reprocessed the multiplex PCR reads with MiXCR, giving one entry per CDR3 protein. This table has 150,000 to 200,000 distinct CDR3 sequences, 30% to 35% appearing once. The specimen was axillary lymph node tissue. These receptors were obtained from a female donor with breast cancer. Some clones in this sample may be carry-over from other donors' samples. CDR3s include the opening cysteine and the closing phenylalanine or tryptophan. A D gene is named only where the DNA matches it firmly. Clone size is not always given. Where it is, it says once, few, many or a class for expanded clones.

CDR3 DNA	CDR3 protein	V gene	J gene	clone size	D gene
TGTGCCAGCAGACCCGGGACGTCCTCCTACGAGCAGTACTTC	CASRPGTSSYEQYF	TRBV2	TRBJ2-7	many	-
TGTGCCTGGAATCAGGGTACCTACGAGCAGTACTTC	CAWNQGTYEQYF	TRBV30	TRBJ2-7	few	-
TGCAGTGCTATTAGGGGGACAGTGGTTCGAGAAATGAGCACAGATACGCAGTATTTT	CSAIRGTVVREMSTDTQYF	TRBV20-1	TRBJ2-3	many	TRBD1
TGTGCCAGCAGTTACTCTCGCAGGGACGAGCAGTACTTC	CASSYSRRDEQYF	TRBV6-2/TRBV6-3	TRBJ2-7	once	-
TGTGCCAGCCAGGGTAACTCCTACGAGCAGTACTTC	CASQGNSYEQYF	TRBV6-5	TRBJ2-7	-	-
TGTGCCAGTAGTTCTCCGGGACAGGGGCCTTACGAGCAGTACTTC	CASSSPGQGPYEQYF	TRBV19	TRBJ2-7	many	TRBD1
TGTGCCAGCAGCGGGCAGGGGCTAGCGGGAGGATCCGAGCAGTACTTC	CASSGQGLAGGSEQYF	TRBV9	TRBJ2-7	-	TRBD2
TGCGCCAGCAGCCAAGACTCCGGGACTAGCAGAACCGGGGAGCTGTTTTTT	CASSQDSGTSRTGELFF	TRBV4-1	TRBJ2-2	many	TRBD2
TGTGCCAGCACCTTTGTGGGAAACTCCTATAATTCACCCCTCCACTTT	CASTFVGNSYNSPLHF	TRBV7-2	TRBJ1-6	many	-
TGTGCCACCAGCATTCCGGGACTAGCGCACCAAGAGACCCAGTACTTC	CATSIPGLAHQETQYF	TRBV15	TRBJ2-5	many	TRBD2
TGTGCCAGCAGTTTAGGACAGGGGCCTGGTGAAAAACTGTTTTTT	CASSLGQGPGEKLFF	TRBV12-3/TRBV12-4	TRBJ1-4	many	TRBD1
TGTGCCAGCAGTGAATCCGCAGGGCGGAGATACAATGAGCAGTTCTTC	CASSESAGRRYNEQFF	TRBV25-1	TRBJ2-1	many	-
TGTGCCAGCTCACCCCAAGGGGATATCTCTGGAAACACCATATATTTT	CASSPQGDISGNTIYF	TRBV18	TRBJ1-3	few	-
TGTGCCAGCAGTGTTCGCCTTGGGACGGCAAATGAAAAACTGTTTTTT	CASSVRLGTANEKLFF	TRBV6-1	TRBJ1-4	many	-
TGCGCCAGCAGCTTTACAGGGGGCGAAAATTCACCCCTCCACTTC	CASSFTGGENSPLHF	TRBV5-1	TRBJ1-6	-	TRBD1
TGTGCCAGCGGCTCCGGGACACGTTTGGGTGGAAACACCGTATATTTT	CASGSGTRLGGNTVYF	TRBV11-3	TRBJ1-3	-	-
TGTGCCAGCAAGAGGCAGGGCAGCAACACTGAAGCTTTCTTT	CASKRQGSNTEAFF	TRBV6-5	TRBJ1-1	few	-
TGTGCCAGCAGCTTAGAAGGGACATCCTCTGGAAACACCATATATTTT	CASSLEGTSSGNTIYF	TRBV7-2	TRBJ1-3	-	-
TGTGCCAGCAGTGAAGCGAGAGGTTACTATGGCTACACCTTC	CASSEARGYYGYTF	TRBV2	TRBJ1-2	many	-
TGTGCCAGCACCCCGACAGGGTATAAGGGCGAGCAGTACTTC	CASTPTGYKGEQYF	TRBV6-2/TRBV6-3	TRBJ2-7	-	TRBD1
TGTGCCAGCAGCTTGACAGAAGAAGAGACCCAGTACTTC	CASSLTEEETQYF	TRBV5-6	TRBJ2-5	-	-
TGCAGCGTTGTGGTAGGCTACTCCTACAATGAGCAGTTCTTC	CSVVVGYSYNEQFF	TRBV29-1	TRBJ2-1	many	-
TGCGCCAGCAGCTTGGCGTACAGGGCTAGCACAGATACGCAGTATTTT	CASSLAYRASTDTQYF	TRBV5-1	TRBJ2-3	-	-
TGCAGTGCAAGGGTGGGGTCTGGCAATCAGCCCCAGCATTTT	CSARVGSGNQPQHF	TRBV20-1	TRBJ1-5	many	-
TGTGCCAGCAGCTCGGGACAGGGATGGGGCTATGGCTACACCTTC	CASSSGQGWGYGYTF	TRBV5-4	TRBJ1-2	-	TRBD1
TGCAGTGCTAGACCCGACCAGATAGCGGCAGCCCCCATAAGCGCCTACGAGCAGTACTTC	CSARPDQIAAAPISAYEQYF	TRBV20-1	TRBJ2-7	-	-
TGTGCCAGTAGTATCGGCCCGGTGGTGTCAGATACGCAGTATTTT	CASSIGPVVSDTQYF	TRBV19	TRBJ2-3	many	-